The clone carrying this TCR beta chain appeared a few times. This sample was included in a study of identical twins. In TCRdb, the 5' RACE reads were re-called with MiXCR into one record per CDR3 protein. Here the sample spans fewer than 900,000 distinct CDR3 sequences, roughly 20% being singletons. The data were also submitted as part of a second study, on T cells expressing NK-cell markers. That work contributes: In a group of roughly 6 donors, dominant NKG2C+ clonotypes represented about 1.0-7.0% of CD8+ T cells.

The sample consisted of PBMCs. This TCR was recovered from a woman under 30 in good health.

In nucleotides, the CDR3 is TGCAGTGCCCGTCTGACTAATGAAAAACTGTTTTTT. Amino acid sequence: CSARLTNEKLFF. This sequence joins TRBV20-1 and TRBJ1-4, with unresolved D. Germline CDR1 and CDR2: DFQATT and SNEGSKA (reference sequence). The CDR3 totals 12 residues. V gave up 6 bases and J gave up 2 bases, with 7 bases separating them.